These T cell receptor beta chains were read from a single sample in a study of blood T cell repertoires in COVID-19. Using immunoSEQ multiplex PCR, the repertoire was profiled, and TCRdb retains in-frame clones only, with some absent. This sample has 250,000 or so clones, with roughly 84% found just once. The source material was PBMCs or T cells enriched from blood (not recorded which). The receptors were sampled from a woman between 50 and 59 years old who had been exposed to COVID-19. The CDR3 runs from the conserved cysteine through the conserved F or W. The D gene is left open where the match is weak. Clone size appears in some rows only: once, few, many, or a class for an expanded clone.

TRBJ1-1,-,once,TRBV18,CASSDEEGVRAFF,TGTGCCAGCTCCGATGAGGAGGGAGTGAGGGCTTTCTTT
TRBJ2-2,TRBD2,-,TRBV6-5,CASRSGGGTGELFF,TGTGCCAGCAGAAGCGGGGGGGGCACCGGGGAGCTGTTTTTT
TRBJ1-4,-,-,TRBV30,CAWGGGKLFF,TGTGCCTGGGGTGGAGGAAAACTGTTTTTT
TRBJ1-2,-,few,TRBV18,CASSPQGDGYTF,TGTGCCAGCTCACCACAGGGGGATGGCTACACCTTC
TRBJ1-2,-,-,TRBV12-3/TRBV12-4,CASSLDRSHGYTF,TGTGCCAGCAGTCTGGACAGAAGCCATGGCTACACCTTC
TRBJ1-5,TRBD1,once,TRBV5-1,CASSLATGVNQPQHF,TGCGCCAGCAGCTTGGCGACAGGGGTCAATCAGCCCCAGCATTTT
TRBJ1-3,TRBD1,-,TRBV20-1,CSAQGQRAIYF,TGCAGTGCCCAGGGACAGCGAGCCATATATTTT
TRBJ1-1,-,-,TRBV10-2,CASSVNSGNTEAFF,TGCGCCAGCAGTGTAAATTCCGGGAACACTGAAGCTTTCTTT
TRBJ1-1,TRBD1,once,TRBV11-2,CASSSTITGQGWRSEAFF,TGTGCCAGCAGCTCGACGATAACGGGACAGGGATGGAGGTCTGAAGCTTTCTTT
TRBJ2-2,TRBD2,-,TRBV11-2,CAGKRGVDTGELFF,TGTGCCGGAAAACGGGGGGTAGACACCGGGGAGCTGTTTTTT
TRBJ2-5,-,once,TRBV7-3,CASSLRGQQTQYF,TGTGCCAGCAGCTTACGAGGGCAGCAGACCCAGTACTTC
TRBJ1-1,-,-,TRBV10-3,CAISEFETEAFF,TGTGCCATCAGTGAGTTTGAGACTGAAGCTTTCTTT
TRBJ2-2,-,-,TRBV7-9,CASSFRQNPNTGELFF,TGTGCCAGCAGCTTCCGACAGAACCCGAACACCGGGGAGCTGTTTTTT
TRBJ1-2,-,-,TRBV27,CASSLGADYGYTF,TGTGCCAGCAGTTTAGGGGCAGATTATGGCTACACCTTC
TRBJ2-2,-,-,TRBV6-2/TRBV6-3,CASSYSSTDTGELFF,TGTGCCAGCAGTTACTCGTCTACCGACACCGGGGAGCTGTTTTTT
TRBJ1-3,-,-,TRBV4-1,CASSQGWARGFSGNTIYF,TGCGCCAGCAGCCAAGGATGGGCCAGGGGCTTCTCTGGAAACACCATATATTTT
TRBJ1-5,-,-,TRBV2,CASSERVNQPQHF,TGTGCCAGCAGTGAACGGGTAAATCAGCCCCAGCATTTT
TRBJ2-1,TRBD1,-,TRBV9,CASSYTGVDNEQFF,TGTGCCAGCAGCTACACAGGGGTTGACAATGAGCAGTTCTTC
TRBJ1-1,-,-,TRBV9,CASSVGQQNTEAFF,TGTGCCAGCAGCGTAGGACAGCAGAACACTGAAGCTTTCTTT
TRBJ2-1,TRBD1,-,TRBV29-1,CSGDRGGEQFF,TGCAGCGGGGACAGGGGCGGCGAGCAGTTCTTC
TRBJ1-5,-,-,TRBV4-1,CASSPLGGVGRQPQHF,TGCGCCAGCAGCCCACTTGGGGGCGTCGGGCGCCAGCCCCAGCATTTT
TRBJ1-5,-,-,TRBV5-1,CASSLEPRRSNQPQHF,TGCGCCAGCAGCTTGGAGCCGCGCCGGAGCAATCAGCCCCAGCATTTT
TRBJ1-1,-,once,TRBV10-3,CAISPSRAYALGTEAFF,TGTGCCATCAGTCCCTCCAGGGCCTACGCTCTGGGCACTGAAGCTTTCTTT
TRBJ2-3,-,once,TRBV6-5,CASSLRWGLDTQYF,TGTGCCAGCAGTCTGAGGTGGGGCCTAGATACGCAGTATTTT